The clone carrying this T cell receptor beta chain was counted between two and nine times. Its antigen remains unknown. Germline CDR1 GTSNPN, CDR2 SVGIG (reference sequence). This CDR3 has 14 residues. The J segment lost 0 bases and the V segment lost 7 bases, leaving 8 bases of the junction unmatched. Based on clinical symptoms, serum thyroxine and TRAb, thyroid ultrasound and orbital computed tomography, diagnoses were reached. The data belong to a study of T cells in Graves' hyperthyroidism and ophthalmopathy. In the study overall: The authors collected peripheral blood at initial diagnosis, before any treatment. General study findings and limits: From stable hyperthyroidism, ophthalmopathy was separated by a 13 V-J model.

The CDR3 regions of TCR beta were amplified from RNA transcripts. RT-PCR in the first round (using the HTBI primer set) targeted the TCR CDR3. TCRdb fed the multiplex PCR reads into MiXCR, producing one record per CDR3 protein. The table shows hundreds of thousands of distinct CDR3 sequences, with 25% occurring only once. Source material: blood. V is TRBV30 and J is TRBJ1-1; 7 nucleotides match TRBD1. This clonotype was sampled from a man over 45 with Graves' hyperthyroidism. The chain's CDR3 is CAYASGQLNTEAFF. The CDR3 coding sequence is TGTGCCTACGCGTCGGGACAGTTGAACACTGAAGCTTTCTTT.